Below are 23 T cell receptor beta chains sequenced from a single sample in a study of early T cells in non-severe SARS-CoV-2 infection. TCRdb used MiXCR to reprocess the 5' RACE reads, holding one entry per CDR3 protein. The sample lists around 30,000 distinct CDR3 sequences; 6% to 7% were seen once. Sequencing used whole blood. Receptors originate from an adult who was a healthcare worker with PCR-confirmed SARS-CoV-2 infection or an uninfected control (not recorded which).

Of note for this clonotype: This may stem from a read error, because a much larger clone lies one nucleotide away. The genes are TRBV7-6 and TRBJ1-1, with D hard to call. This CDR3 spans 12 amino acids. Looked up from germline, CDR1 is SGHVS and CDR2 is FNYEAQ. This CDR3 reads CASSLDGSETFF. The CDR3 DNA sequence: TGTGCCAGCAGCTTAGACGGGAGTGAAACTTTCTTT.

This clonotype was detected only a few times. The chain couples TRBV12-3 or TRBV12-4 to TRBJ2-6, with D maybe TRBD2 (6 bases). Trimming removed 5 bases at V and 2 bases at J, with 7 bases between. The CDR3 spans 14 residues. The DNA of the CDR3 is TGTGCCAGCAGTCGGGGGACTGGGGCCAACGTCCTGACTTTC. It yields the protein CASSRGTGANVLTF.

This clonotype showed up many times. This chain joins TRBV5-4 and TRBJ2-3, with 11 nucleotides matching TRBD2. With 5 bases clipped from V and 3 bases from J, the junction kept 2 bases outside the gene matches. CDR3 length equals 14 residues. Germline values: CDR1 SGHNT, CDR2 YYREEE (reference sequence). This chain's CDR3 is CASRLAGGTDTQYF. In nucleotides, the CDR3 is TGTGCCAGCAGGTTAGCGGGAGGGACAGATACGCAGTATTTT.

This clonotype showed up many times. Without the conserved terminal phenylalanine or tryptophan, this CDR3 likely stems from a read error. The DNA is omitted, as the CDR3 cannot be located on it reliably, and the CDR3 follows TCRdb's listing. This chain uses TRBV6-1 with TRBJ1-4. Ends included, the CDR3 has 9 residues. In germline, CDR1 is MNHNS, CDR2 SASEGT. The chain's CDR3 is CASSEGPSG.

The chain carries TRBV5-4 and TRBJ2-5; either TRBD1 or TRBD2 may fit D (5 bases each). V lost 2 bases and J 0 bases, leaving 8 bases between the germline ends. CDR3 length equals 14 residues. In germline, CDR1 is SGHNT, CDR2 YYREEE (reference sequence). CDR3 sequence: CASSFPGHQETQYF. The DNA for the CDR3 is TGTGCCAGCAGCTTTCCGGGACACCAAGAGACCCAGTACTTC.

This clonotype was seen ten or more times. The chain is built from TRBV20-1 and TRBJ1-6, with TRBD1 as a possible D gene (6 bases). Between the trimmed V and J ends, which lost 6 bases and 10 bases, there was a span of 16 bases. CDR3 length: 13 residues. Germline lookup yields CDR1 DFQATT and CDR2 SNEGSKA (reference sequence). CDR3 amino acids: CSALYREGSPLHF. As DNA, the CDR3 is TGCAGTGCCCTGTACAGGGAAGGCTCACCCCTCCACTTT.

This clonotype has a count of ten or more. This rearrangement joins TRBV7-2 to TRBJ2-7; D uncertain. This CDR3 has 15 residues. CDR1 SGHTA and CDR2 FQGNSA come from the germline V gene. V gave up 1 base and J gave up 4 bases, with 14 bases separating them. CDR3 DNA: TGTGCCAGCAGCTTAGATAACTACCGCACGTACGAGCAGTACTTC. Residues: CASSLDNYRTYEQYF.

This clonotype was seen only a few times. This rearrangement joins TRBV19 to TRBJ2-1, with 10 nucleotides matching TRBD1. V lost 4 bases to trimming and J lost 6 bases; unmatched junction nucleotides: 9. Germline CDR1 is LNHDA and CDR2 is SQIVND (reference sequence). This CDR3 region has 16 residues. Here the CDR3 DNA reads TGTGCCAGTAGTAATTCCGGGACAGGGGATTTCAATGAGCAGTTCTTC. It is translated as CASSNSGTGDFNEQFF. Filled out from reference TRBV19 and TRBJ2-1, the complete variable domain reads DGGITQSPKYLFRKEGQNVTLSCEQNLNHDAMYWYRQDPGQGLRLIYYSQIVNDFQKGDIAEGYSVSREKKESFPLTVTSAQKNPTAFYLCASSNSGTGDFNEQFFGPGTRLTVL.

This clonotype was seen many times. Its ends do not fully match the called genes, so a read error is possible. The chain has TRBV7-2 and TRBJ2-5, with 9 bases aligning to TRBD2. The CDR3 consists of 14 residues. Germline assignment: CDR1 SGHTA and CDR2 FQGNSA. Here the CDR3 DNA reads TGTGCCAGCAGTTTAGCGGGGGCCCAAGAGACCCAGTACTTC. As protein: CASSLAGAQETQYF.

This clonotype has at least ten counts. The chain links TRBV6-6 to TRBJ2-7; D uncertain. CDR3 size: 13 residues. Looked up from germline, CDR1 is MNHNY and CDR2 is SVGAGI (reference sequence). Trimming pared 8 bases from V and 1 base from J, leaving 12 bases between. The CDR3 reads CASGFTSSYEQYF. As DNA, the CDR3 is TGTGCCAGCGGATTCACCAGTTCCTACGAGCAGTACTTC.

This clonotype has more than one count but fewer than ten. The rearrangement joins TRBV29-1 to TRBJ2-5; 8 bases align to TRBD1. This CDR3 has 12 amino acids. V was clipped by 6 bases and J by 4 bases; unmatched bases: 4. CDR1 is SQVTM and CDR2 is ANQGSEA in the germline V gene. The CDR3 DNA sequence: TGCAGCGTCGGTACAGGGGGAGAGACCCAGTACTTC. Its translation is CSVGTGGETQYF.

This clonotype was seen ten or more times. The V and J genes are TRBV7-6 and TRBJ2-2; D could derive from TRBD1 or TRBD2 (5 bases each). The ends were cut back, 4 bases at V and 3 bases at J, with 9 bases in the middle. Germline assignment: CDR1 SGHVS and CDR2 FNYEAQ. The CDR3 has 14 residues. The CDR3 DNA reads TGTGCCAGCAGCTCCGGGGCCTACACCGGGGAGCTGTTTTTT. Encoded protein: CASSSGAYTGELFF. Drawing the rest from reference TRBV7-6 and TRBJ2-2, the complete variable domain is GAGVSQSPRYKVTKRGQDVALRCDPISGHVSLYWYRQALGQGPEFLTYFNYEAQQDKSGLPNDRFSAERPEGSISTLTIQRTEQRDSAMYRCASSSGAYTGELFFGEGSRLTVL.

There are many counts of this clonotype. This chain links TRBV3-1 with TRBJ1-3; a weak D match, TRBD1 (6 bases). V dropped 4 bases and J dropped 0 bases, with 16 bases sitting between them. The CDR3 runs to 17 residues. Germline-derived CDR1 and CDR2 are LGHDT and YNNKEL (reference sequence). The CDR3 region has the DNA TGTGCCAGCAGCCCAAGTGGGGGGCACTACTCTGGAAACACCATATATTTT. It encodes CASSPSGGHYSGNTIYF.

This clonotype was seen many times. This chain uses TRBV7-2 with TRBJ2-1; 9 bases match TRBD2. V trimming: 5 bases; J trimming: 5 bases; junction bases outside the gene matches: 10. The CDR3 covers 16 residues. Germline loops: CDR1 SGHTA, CDR2 FQGNSA. The CDR3, as DNA: TGTGCCAGCAGCACCCGGACTAGCGCGGTGCACAATGAGCAGTTCTTC. Encoded protein: CASSTRTSAVHNEQFF.

This clonotype was seen repeatedly, ten times or more. CDR3 loop: CSVLTSNEKLFF. CDR3 nucleotides: TGCAGCGTCCTTACATCAAATGAAAAACTGTTTTTT. The chain recombines TRBV29-1 with TRBJ1-4; no definite D call. Germline CDR1 and CDR2: SQVTM and ANQGSEA. This CDR3 region has 12 residues. Trimming stripped 6 bases from V and 5 bases from J, with 10 bases between.

This clonotype was counted many times. This rearrangement joins TRBV11-1 to TRBJ2-1; D ambiguous. The ends were cut back, 5 bases at V and 4 bases at J, with 12 bases in the middle. Germline CDR1 reads SGHAT; CDR2 reads FQDESV (reference sequence). The CDR3 has 14 residues. The CDR3 coding sequence is TGTGCCAGCAGCCCTCGGGCAATATACAATGAGCAGTTCTTC. Translating it yields CASSPRAIYNEQFF.

This clonotype was seen a handful of times. CDR3 residues: CASKRGQGGNQPQHF. In nucleotides, the CDR3 is TGTGCCAGTAAGAGGGGACAGGGTGGCAATCAGCCCCAGCATTTT. V is TRBV19 and J is TRBJ1-5, with 9 bases aligning to TRBD1. Germline V gene data show CDR1 as LNHDA and CDR2 as SQIVND (reference sequence). This CDR3 has 15 amino acids. V gave up 7 bases and J gave up 2 bases; unmatched junction bases: 6.

The chain links TRBV5-5 to TRBJ1-4; weak D call: TRBD1 (5 bases). Germline V gene sequence: CDR1 SGHKS, CDR2 YYEKEE (reference sequence). This CDR3 comprises 14 residues. The germline V and J ends were trimmed by 4 bases and 0 bases, with 7 bases remaining between them. In DNA, the CDR3 is TGTGCCAGCAGCCGGGACTCAACTAATGAAAAACTGTTTTTT. This codes for CASSRDSTNEKLFF.

This clonotype was recorded many times. V is TRBV12-3 or TRBV12-4 and J is TRBJ2-3; no clear D. Trimming cost V 6 bases and J 2 bases, with 24 bases left between them. The CDR3 runs 18 residues. The DNA for the CDR3 is TGTGCCAGCAGAGAGTTTGGTCTTCGGCTAGATCACACAGATACGCAGTATTTT. As protein: CASREFGLRLDHTDTQYF.

The table lists this clonotype with many counts. The rearrangement links TRBV2 to TRBJ1-1; 11 bases line up with TRBD1. With V trimmed by 6 bases and J by 6 bases, 12 bases remained unmatched. CDR3 length: 16 amino acids. The germline CDR1 and CDR2 sequences are SNHLY and FYNNEI. The CDR3 sequence is CASRNRDRGVGAEAFF. The CDR3 DNA sequence: TGTGCCAGCAGGAACCGGGACAGGGGGGTCGGGGCTGAAGCTTTCTTT.

This clonotype has ten or more counts. The chain links TRBV6-5 to TRBJ2-7, with D perhaps matching TRBD2 (6 bases). The CDR3 has 14 amino acids. V lost 0 bases and J lost 7, with 13 bases in between. Germline CDR1 and CDR2: MNHEY and SVGAGI. Written as DNA, the CDR3 is TGTGCCAGCAGTTACTCGGGGGGATCTTCGGAGCAGTACTTC. It codes for CASSYSGGSSEQYF.

This clonotype was picked up many times. V is TRBV2 and J is TRBJ1-5; 9 positions agree with TRBD1. Losses at the gene ends were 3 bases for V and 4 bases for J; bases not matched to a gene: 4. This CDR3 comprises 15 residues. Per germline, CDR1 SNHLY and CDR2 FYNNEI. DNA of the CDR3: TGTGCCAGCAGTGAGGGGACAGGGTTGAATCAGCCCCAGCATTTT. Amino acid sequence: CASSEGTGLNQPQHF.

This clonotype was seen at least ten times. The chain carries TRBV20-1 and TRBJ1-1, with D perhaps matching TRBD1 (5 bases). This CDR3 is built from 14 residues. The V and J ends lost 7 bases and 4 bases respectively, with 19 bases between them. Germline lookup yields CDR1 DFQATT and CDR2 SNEGSKA (reference sequence). The CDR3 DNA sequence: TGCAGTGGAGGATCCCCCGGGGCTCTCACTGAAGCTTTCTTT. Protein: CSGGSPGALTEAFF.